The present T cell receptor (beta chain) was sequenced within a study of T cells in Graves' hyperthyroidism and ophthalmopathy. V lost 6 bases, J lost 0 bases, and 7 bases lay in between. Germline V gene sequence: CDR1 KGHDR, CDR2 SFDVKD. The length of the CDR3 is 13 residues. This clonotype was found many times. From RNA transcripts, TCR beta CDR3 regions were amplified. HTBI primers drove first-round RT-PCR of the TCR CDR3. One entry per CDR3 protein results from TCRdb running MiXCR on the multiplex PCR reads. The sample shows over 400,000 distinct CDR3 sequences, approximately 22% of them seen only once.

This sequence was found in a woman in her seventies with Graves' ophthalmopathy. This rearrangement joins TRBV24-1 to TRBJ1-1; D is possibly TRBD1 (5 bases). The specimen was blood. CDR3 bases: TGTGCCACCAGTCGGGGACTGAACACTGAAGCTTTCTTT. Translating gives CATSRGLNTEAFF.